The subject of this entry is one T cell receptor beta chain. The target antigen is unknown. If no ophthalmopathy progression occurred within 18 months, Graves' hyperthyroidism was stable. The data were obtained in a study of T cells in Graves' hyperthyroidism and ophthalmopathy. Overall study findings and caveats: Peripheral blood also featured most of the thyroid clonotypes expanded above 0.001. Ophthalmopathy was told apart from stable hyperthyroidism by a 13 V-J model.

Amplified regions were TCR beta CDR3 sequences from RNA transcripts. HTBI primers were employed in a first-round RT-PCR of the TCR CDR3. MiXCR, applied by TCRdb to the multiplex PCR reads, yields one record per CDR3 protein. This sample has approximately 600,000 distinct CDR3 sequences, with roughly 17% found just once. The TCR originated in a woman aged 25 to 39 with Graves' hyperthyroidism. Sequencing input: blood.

The CDR3 is CASSDGLATYNEQFF. The CDR3 DNA reads TGTGCCAGCAGTGATGGACTAGCTACCTACAATGAGCAGTTCTTC. The chain links TRBV6-1 to TRBJ2-1; 8 nucleotides match TRBD2. The CDR3 runs to 15 residues. Per the germline V gene, CDR1 is MNHNS and CDR2 is SASEGT. Trimming took 3 bases from V and 2 from J; bases not matched to a gene: 3.